The clone carrying this T cell receptor beta chain occurred a few times. The antigen is not known. This entry belongs to a study of T-cell memory formation after mild COVID-19. V was pared by 6 bases and J by 5 bases, with 7 bases of the junction left unmatched. The CDR3 runs to 15 residues. Germline V gene sequence: CDR1 SGHRS, CDR2 YFSETQ. TCRdb reprocessed the 5' RACE reads with MiXCR, giving one entry per CDR3 protein. The repertoire holds a few hundred thousand distinct CDR3 sequences, with 20% as singletons. Study conclusions and caveats: Of the contracting clones, CD4+ ones lay mainly in CM and EM, and CD8+ ones in EMRA. In pre-infection memory, a portion of responding clones appeared, which suggested that cross-reactive memory joined.

This TCR was sampled from a man younger than 30 who had mild COVID-19 (a few samples of this study predate the infection). Cell type and time point are not known. The sequenced sample consisted of PBMCs or a T cell subset sorted from them (not recorded which). V and J are TRBV5-1 and TRBJ2-7, with 14 bases that match TRBD2. CDR3 sequence (DNA): TGCGCCAGCACTTCGGGACTAGCGGGGGTTGACGAGCAGTACTTC. The encoded protein is CASTSGLAGVDEQYF.